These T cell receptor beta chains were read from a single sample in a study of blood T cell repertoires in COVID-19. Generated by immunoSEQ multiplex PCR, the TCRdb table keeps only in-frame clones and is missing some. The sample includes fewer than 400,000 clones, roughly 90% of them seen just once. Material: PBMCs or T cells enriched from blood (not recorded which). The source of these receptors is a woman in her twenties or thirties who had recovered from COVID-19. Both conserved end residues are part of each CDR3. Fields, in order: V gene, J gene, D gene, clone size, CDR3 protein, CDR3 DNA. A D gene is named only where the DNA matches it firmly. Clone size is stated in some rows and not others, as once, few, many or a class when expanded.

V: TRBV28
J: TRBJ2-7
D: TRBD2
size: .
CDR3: CASSSTTSGRSYEQYF
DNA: TGTGCCAGCAGTTCGACGACTAGCGGGAGGTCGTACGAGCAGTACTTC

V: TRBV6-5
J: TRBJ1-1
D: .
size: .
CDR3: CASLFYRDTEAFF
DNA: TGTGCCAGCCTCTTTTACAGGGACACTGAAGCTTTCTTT

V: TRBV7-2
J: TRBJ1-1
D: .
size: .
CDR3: CASSTTGTEAFF
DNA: TGTGCCAGCAGCACGACGGGGACTGAAGCTTTCTTT

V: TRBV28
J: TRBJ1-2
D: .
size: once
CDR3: CATTVDRIRVGYTF
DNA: TGTGCCACCACAGTCGACAGGATCCGAGTCGGCTACACCTTC

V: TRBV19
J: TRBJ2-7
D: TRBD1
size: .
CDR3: CASSIEQGATYEQYF
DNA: TGTGCCAGTAGTATAGAGCAGGGGGCGACGTACGAGCAGTACTTC

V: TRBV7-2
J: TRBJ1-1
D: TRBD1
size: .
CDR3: CASSTPTGMGTEAFF
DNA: TGTGCCAGCAGCACCCCGACAGGGATGGGCACTGAAGCTTTCTTT

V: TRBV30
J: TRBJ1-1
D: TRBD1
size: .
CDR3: CACPRFPGQGSEAFF
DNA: TGTGCCTGCCCAAGGTTCCCGGGACAGGGATCTGAAGCTTTCTTT

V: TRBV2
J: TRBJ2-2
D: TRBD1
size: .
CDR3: CASSAGQGTNTGELFF
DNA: TGTGCCAGCAGTGCCGGACAGGGGACGAACACCGGGGAGCTGTTTTTT

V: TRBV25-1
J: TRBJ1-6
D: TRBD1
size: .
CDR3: CASSDGTANSPLHF
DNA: TGTGCCAGCAGTGACGGGACAGCCAATTCACCCCTCCACTTT

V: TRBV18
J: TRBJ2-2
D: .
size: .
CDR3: CASSQNGVNTGELFF
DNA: TGTGCCAGCTCACAAAACGGGGTGAACACCGGGGAGCTGTTTTTT

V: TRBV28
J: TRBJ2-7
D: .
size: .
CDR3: CASTLTGQIYEQYF
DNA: TGTGCCAGCACTCTTACTGGGCAAATCTACGAGCAGTACTTC

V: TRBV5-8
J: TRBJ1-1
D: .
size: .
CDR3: CASSKIRDSTEAFF
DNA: TGTGCCAGCAGCAAAATCAGGGATAGCACTGAAGCTTTCTTT

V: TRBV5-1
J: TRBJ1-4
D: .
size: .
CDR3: CASSLETATNEKLFF
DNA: TGCGCCAGCAGCTTGGAGACAGCAACTAATGAAAAACTGTTTTTT

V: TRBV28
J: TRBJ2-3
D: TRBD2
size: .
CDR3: CASNFDLAGRTDTQYF
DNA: TGTGCCAGCAACTTCGATCTAGCGGGGCGCACAGATACGCAGTATTTT

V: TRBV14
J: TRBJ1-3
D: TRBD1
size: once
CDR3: CASSPMTGKFRTIYF
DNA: TGTGCCAGCAGCCCGATGACAGGGAAATTCCGCACCATATATTTT

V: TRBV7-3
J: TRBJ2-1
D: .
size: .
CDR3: CASSFSGSLDEQFF
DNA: TGTGCCAGCAGCTTTTCTGGGAGTTTGGATGAGCAGTTCTTC

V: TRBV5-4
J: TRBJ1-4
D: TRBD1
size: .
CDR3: CASSGQGSTNEKLFF
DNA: TGTGCCAGCAGCGGACAGGGATCAACTAATGAAAAACTGTTTTTT

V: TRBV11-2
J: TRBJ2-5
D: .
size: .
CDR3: CASSLGGLRVGETQYF
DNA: TGTGCCAGCAGCTTAGGGGGACTTCGCGTAGGGGAGACCCAGTACTTC

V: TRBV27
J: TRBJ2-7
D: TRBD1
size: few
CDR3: CASSLRELGDRAYEQYF
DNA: TGTGCCAGCAGTTTACGAGAATTGGGGGACAGAGCCTACGAGCAGTACTTC

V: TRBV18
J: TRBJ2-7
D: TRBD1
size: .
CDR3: CASSLGQGSYYEQYF
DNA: TGTGCCAGCTCATTAGGACAGGGATCTTACTACGAGCAGTACTTC

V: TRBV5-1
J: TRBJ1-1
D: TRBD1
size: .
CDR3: CASSIWTGTNTEAFF
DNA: TGCGCCAGCAGCATATGGACAGGAACGAACACTGAAGCTTTCTTT

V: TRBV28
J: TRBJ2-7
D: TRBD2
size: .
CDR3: CASRPPIAGASEQYF
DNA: TGTGCCAGCAGGCCCCCGATAGCGGGAGCCTCCGAGCAGTACTTC

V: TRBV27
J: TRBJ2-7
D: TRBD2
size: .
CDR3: CASSFIGGGRGNEQYF
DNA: TGTGCCAGCAGTTTTATCGGTGGCGGGAGGGGGAACGAGCAGTACTTC

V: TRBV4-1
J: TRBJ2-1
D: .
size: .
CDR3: CASSQSNRGGYNEQFF
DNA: TGCGCCAGCAGCCAGTCCAACAGGGGGGGCTACAATGAGCAGTTCTTC

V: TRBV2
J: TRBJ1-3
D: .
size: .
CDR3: CASNRVGGSAGNTIYF
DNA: TGTGCCAGCAACAGGGTTGGTGGTTCGGCTGGAAACACCATATATTTT

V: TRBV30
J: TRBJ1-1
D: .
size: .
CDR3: CAWREGADTEAFF
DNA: TGTGCCTGGAGGGAGGGAGCGGACACTGAAGCTTTCTTT

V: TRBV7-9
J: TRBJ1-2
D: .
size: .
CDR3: CASSLAVSNYGYTF
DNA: TGTGCCAGCAGCTTAGCGGTCAGTAACTATGGCTACACCTTC

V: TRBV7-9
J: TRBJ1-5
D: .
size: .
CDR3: CASSSGTNQPQHF
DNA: TGTGCCAGCAGCTCCGGGACAAACCAGCCCCAGCATTTT

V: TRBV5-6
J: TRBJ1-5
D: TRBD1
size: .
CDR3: CASSIDRDQPQHF
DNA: TGTGCCAGCAGTATCGACAGGGATCAGCCCCAGCATTTT

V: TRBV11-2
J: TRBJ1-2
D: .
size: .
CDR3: CASSLDYGMSYGYTF
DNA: TGTGCCAGCAGCTTAGATTACGGGATGAGCTATGGCTACACCTTC

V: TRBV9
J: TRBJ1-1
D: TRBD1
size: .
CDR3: CASSGGQGKPGAFF
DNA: TGTGCCAGCAGCGGCGGACAGGGGAAGCCTGGAGCTTTCTTT

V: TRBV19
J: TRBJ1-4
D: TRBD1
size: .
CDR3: CASSIEGQGEKLFF
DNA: TGTGCCAGTAGTATAGAAGGACAGGGCGAAAAACTGTTTTTT

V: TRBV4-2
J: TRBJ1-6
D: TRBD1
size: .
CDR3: CASRTYRDRNSPLHF
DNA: TGTGCCAGCAGAACATACCGGGACAGAAATTCACCCCTCCACTTT

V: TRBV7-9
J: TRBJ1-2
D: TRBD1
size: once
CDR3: CASSSGQGDYGYTF
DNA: TGTGCCAGCAGCTCGGGACAGGGGGACTATGGCTACACCTTC

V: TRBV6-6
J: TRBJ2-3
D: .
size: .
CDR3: CASSQLQHSTDTQYF
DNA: TGTGCCAGCAGCCAATTACAGCACTCCACAGATACGCAGTATTTT

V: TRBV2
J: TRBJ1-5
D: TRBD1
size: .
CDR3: CASQSDREGRNQPQHF
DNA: TGTGCCAGTCAGTCAGACAGGGAAGGGAGGAATCAGCCCCAGCATTTT

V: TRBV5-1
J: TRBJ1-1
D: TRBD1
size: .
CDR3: CASSSEDRGSTEAFF
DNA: TGCGCCAGCAGCTCGGAGGACAGGGGGAGCACTGAAGCTTTCTTT